The rows below give T cell receptor beta chains drawn from one sample of a study of blood T cell repertoires in COVID-19. Sequencing used immunoSEQ multiplex PCR; TCRdb keeps in-frame clones, though not all of them. The data contain some 58,000 clones, approximately 80% of them singletons. Input material: peripheral blood. The receptors shown here come from a human donor in a cohort sampled during active COVID-19. CDR3s include the opening cysteine and the closing phenylalanine or tryptophan. Each record gives: clone size, V gene, D gene, J gene, CDR3 DNA, CDR3 protein. A D gene is named only where the DNA matches it firmly. Expanded clones are given a class, and other clones once, few, many or no size at all.

-,TRBV11-3,TRBD2,TRBJ2-3,TGTGCCAGCAGCCCCGGGGGGAGCACAGATACGCAGTATTTT,CASSPGGSTDTQYF
-,TRBV29-1,TRBD2,TRBJ2-1,TGCAGCGTTGAACGACTAGCGCGATACAATGAGCAGTTCTTC,CSVERLARYNEQFF
few,TRBV5-4,-,TRBJ2-7,TGTGCCAGCAGCTCGGACAGCAATCCATACGAGCAGTACTTC,CASSSDSNPYEQYF
-,TRBV10-3,-,TRBJ1-3,TGTGCCATCAGTGAGTCTGGCAGGGAACGAAACACCATATATTTT,CAISESGRERNTIYF
-,TRBV12-5,-,TRBJ1-2,TGTGCTAGTGGTTTAGCTCCGCCTGGACAGATCTTC,CASGLAPPGQIF
-,TRBV7-2,TRBD2,TRBJ2-7,TGTGCCAGCAGCTTAGGGAGCGGGAGTGTATACGAGCAGTACTTC,CASSLGSGSVYEQYF
-,TRBV28,-,TRBJ2-4,TGTGCCAGCAGTTTATACCGAGACATTCAGTACTTC,CASSLYRDIQYF
-,TRBV9,TRBD2,TRBJ2-3,TGTGCCAGCAGCGTAGTAGCGGGATTGGCAGATACGCAGTATTTT,CASSVVAGLADTQYF
few,TRBV7-9,TRBD1,TRBJ1-4,TGTGCCAGCAGCAGGGGACAGGGGAATGAAAAACTGTTTTTT,CASSRGQGNEKLFF
few,TRBV30,-,TRBJ1-6,TGTGCCTGGAGTCCTAGGCCCCCTAATTCACCCCTCCACTTT,CAWSPRPPNSPLHF
once,TRBV7-9,TRBD1,TRBJ2-7,TGTGCCAGCATAACTACCGGGACAGGAAGCTCCTACGAGCAGTACTTC,CASITTGTGSSYEQYF
-,TRBV12-5,TRBD2,TRBJ2-1,TGTGCTAGTGGTTACAGCGGGGGCGCCTACAATGAGCAGTTCTTC,CASGYSGGAYNEQFF
-,TRBV15,TRBD2,TRBJ2-5,TGTGCCACCAGAGGTCGGATAGCGGGAGTAGGGGAGACCCAGTACTTC,CATRGRIAGVGETQYF